Shown below are 18 T cell receptor beta chains from a single sample sequenced in a study of cytomegalovirus exposure and HLA in healthy donors. Both 60 Vbeta primers and 13 Jbeta primers went into the PCR. The data were produced by immunoSEQ multiplex PCR, yet TCRdb's version contains in-frame clones alone and is incomplete. The data show 60,000 to 70,000 clones, approximately 71% seen once. The specimen sequenced was PBMCs. Receptors were obtained from a woman between 40 and 50 years old in good health and CMV-seropositive.

V usage is TRBV6-6 and J usage is TRBJ1-1; tentatively, D is TRBD1 (6 bases). The ends were cut back, 8 bases at V and 1 base at J, with 11 bases in the middle. CDR1 and CDR2 from the germline V gene are MNHNY and SVGAGI (reference sequence). The CDR3 spans 13 residues. CDR3 amino acids: CASETGPNTEAFF. The CDR3 coding sequence is TGTGCCAGCGAAACAGGGCCGAACACTGAAGCTTTCTTT.

V and J are TRBV5-4 and TRBJ2-3; 9 bases match TRBD2. The CDR3 length is 17 residues. Germline V lookup: CDR1 SGHNT, CDR2 YYREEE (reference sequence). The junction had 8 bases not matched to a gene; V was cut back by 3 bases and J by 0 bases. CDR3 DNA sequence: TGTGCCAGCAGCTCCTTTGCGGGGGGGCCCAGCACAGATACGCAGTATTTT. It translates to CASSSFAGGPSTDTQYF. Together with reference TRBV5-4 and TRBJ2-3, the CDR3 gives the full variable domain: ETGVTQSPTHLIKTRGQQVTLRCSSQSGHNTVSWYQQALGQGPQFIFQYYREEENGRGNFPPRFSGLQFPNYSSELNVNALELDDSALYLCASSSFAGGPSTDTQYFGPGTRLTVL.

The CDR3 region is CASSELNSGNTIYF. In nucleotides, the CDR3 is TGTGCCAGCAGTGAACTCAACTCTGGAAACACCATATATTTT. The genes are TRBV6-5 and TRBJ1-3; D unresolved. Germline V lookup: CDR1 MNHEY, CDR2 SVGAGI. Trimming stripped 5 bases from V and 0 bases from J, with 8 bases between. This CDR3 contains 14 residues.

The rearrangement links TRBV10-3 to TRBJ1-1, with a weak D call TRBD1 (6 bases). V lost 5 bases, J lost 3 bases, and 13 bases lay in between. This CDR3 region has 14 residues. The germline CDR1 and CDR2 sequences are ENHRY and SYGVKD. CDR3: CAISTTGPDTEAFF. For the CDR3, the DNA is TGTGCCATCAGTACTACAGGGCCTGACACTGAAGCTTTCTTT.

The V call is TRBV28, the J call TRBJ1-5, with D tentatively TRBD1 (6 bases). Trimming stripped 5 bases from V and 7 bases from J, with 15 bases between. Germline V gene data show CDR1 as MDHEN and CDR2 as SYDVKM. The CDR3 contains 14 residues. CDR3 coding DNA: TGTGCCAGCAGTCAATCGGACAGAAGGCAGCCCCAGCATTTT. It encodes CASSQSDRRQPQHF. Filled out from reference TRBV28 and TRBJ1-5, the complete variable domain reads DVKVTQSSRYLVKRTGEKVFLECVQDMDHENMFWYRQDPGLGLRLIYFSYDVKMKEKGDIPEGYSVSREKKERFSLILESASTNQTSMYLCASSQSDRRQPQHFGDGTRLSIL.

The rearrangement links TRBV4-3 to TRBJ2-3, with unresolved D. V was pared by 0 bases and J by 3 bases, with 4 bases between. Germline values: CDR1 LGHNA, CDR2 YSLEER. The CDR3 runs to 13 residues. As DNA, the CDR3 is TGCGCCAGCAGCCAAGATCCAACAGATACGCAGTATTTT. As protein: CASSQDPTDTQYF.

This chain uses TRBV7-2 with TRBJ2-2, with a tentative D call TRBD1 (5 bases). Trimming removed 0 bases at V and 4 bases at J, with 15 bases between. The CDR3 runs 17 residues. Germline V gene lookup returns CDR1 SGHTA and CDR2 FQGNSA. In DNA form, the CDR3 reads TGTGCCAGCAGCTTAGCGCAATGGGGCGCGTCCACCGGGGAGCTGTTTTTT. Its translation is CASSLAQWGASTGELFF.

This clone has just a few counts. The gene calls are TRBV5-1 and TRBJ1-4, with D maybe TRBD1 (6 bases). The germline V gene encodes CDR1 SGHRS and CDR2 YFSETQ. Trimming pared 4 bases from V and 10 bases from J, leaving 23 bases between. CDR3 size: 16 residues. CDR3 protein: CASSPNQAGAGGKLFF. CDR3 nucleotides: TGCGCCAGCAGCCCAAACCAGGCGGGGGCGGGTGGAAAACTGTTTTTT.

The CDR3 DNA follows: TGCGCCAGCAACCCATTGGCGTGGGAGAGCACTGAAGCTTTCTTT. This sequence encodes CASNPLAWESTEAFF. The chain recombines TRBV5-1 with TRBJ1-1, with D hard to call. V was shortened by 6 bases and J by 4 bases, with 19 bases between the two germline ends. Per germline, CDR1 SGHRS and CDR2 YFSETQ. This CDR3 spans 15 amino acids.

The J gene is TRBJ2-7, the V gene TRBV5-6; a weak D match, TRBD2 (6 bases). The V end was cut by 1 base, the J end by 7 bases, with 9 bases between. From germline, CDR1 is SGHDT and CDR2 YYEEEE. The CDR3 has 12 amino acids. The CDR3 bases are TGTGCCAGCAGCTTGATCGCGGGGGAGCAGTACTTC. This sequence encodes CASSLIAGEQYF.

This clone was detected a few times. CDR3 DNA: TGTGCCAGCAGCTGGGCGGGGAGCTCCTACGAGCAGTACTTC. It specifies CASSWAGSSYEQYF. The chain joins TRBV5-6 to TRBJ2-7, with D perhaps matching TRBD2 (6 bases). Trimming removed 3 bases at V and 0 bases at J, with 10 bases between. The germline gives CDR1 SGHDT, CDR2 YYEEEE. CDR3 length: 14 amino acids.

About this clone: The junction does not match germline at one end; this may be a read error. The chain has TRBV7-9 and TRBJ1-2; weak D call: TRBD1 (6 bases). CDR1 is SEHNR and CDR2 is FQNEAQ in the germline V gene (reference sequence). CDR3 size: 15 residues. The CDR3 is CSSSLEQGNLYGYTF. CDR3 coding DNA: TGTTCCAGCAGCTTAGAACAGGGAAATCTCTATGGCTACACCTTC.

The chain is built from TRBV5-4 and TRBJ2-3, with 8 bases matching TRBD2. V trimming: 5 bases; J trimming: 3 bases; junction bases outside the gene matches: 8. The CDR3 extends over 15 amino acids. Germline V gene sequence: CDR1 SGHNT, CDR2 YYREEE (reference sequence). The chain's CDR3 is CASRPRGGVTDTQYF. The CDR3 DNA sequence: TGTGCCAGCAGGCCACGGGGGGGCGTAACAGATACGCAGTATTTT.

Note on this clone: At one boundary the junction diverges from the germline segment, which might be a read error. The chain links TRBV5-3 to TRBJ2-3, with D unclear. TRBV5-3 falls under the ORF class, with uncertain function. CDR3 length: 15 residues. The CDR3 DNA reads as TGCGCCAGCAGCCAACTCTTCTCTAGCACAGATACGCAGTATTTT. Translated, it gives CASSQLFSSTDTQYF.

V gene TRBV4-3 combines with J gene TRBJ1-2; 7 bases map to TRBD1. V dropped 3 bases and J dropped 5; count of bases not matched to a gene: 9. Germline values: CDR1 LGHNA, CDR2 YSLEER. This CDR3 is built from 15 residues. This CDR3 reads CASSQRTGTEYGYTF. CDR3 nucleotide sequence: TGCGCCAGCAGCCAGCGCACCGGGACAGAATATGGCTACACCTTC.

This chain joins TRBV18 and TRBJ1-1; 7 bases are shared with TRBD1. Germline trimming cut 3 bases from V and 8 bases from J; bases unmatched to any gene: 3. The length of the CDR3 is 12 residues. Germline lookup yields CDR1 KGHSH and CDR2 LQKENI. DNA of the CDR3: TGTGCCAGCTCACCCGGGACAGCAGAAGCTTTCTTT. Amino acids: CASSPGTAEAFF.

This clone was detected only once. V and J are TRBV5-4 and TRBJ1-2; a weak D match, TRBD1 (6 bases). The ends were cut back, 5 bases at V and 4 bases at J, with 21 bases in the middle. This CDR3 has 16 residues. In germline, CDR1 is SGHNT, CDR2 YYREEE (reference sequence). CDR3 DNA: TGTGCCAGCAGTTTTGAACGGGCCAGGGGAATCTATGGCTACACCTTC. Protein sequence: CASSFERARGIYGYTF. The entire variable domain, with the rest obtained from reference TRBV5-4 and TRBJ1-2, is as follows: ETGVTQSPTHLIKTRGQQVTLRCSSQSGHNTVSWYQQALGQGPQFIFQYYREEENGRGNFPPRFSGLQFPNYSSELNVNALELDDSALYLCASSFERARGIYGYTFGSGTRLTVV.

The sample holds a few counts of this clone. This chain links TRBV5-4 with TRBJ2-7; 10 bases map to TRBD1. With V trimmed by 4 bases and J by 3 bases, 10 bases remained unmatched. The germline V gene encodes CDR1 SGHNT and CDR2 YYREEE (reference sequence). CDR3 length: 16 amino acids. CDR3 amino acids: CASSTVRTGGGYEQYF. The CDR3, as DNA: TGTGCCAGCAGCACCGTCCGGACAGGGGGAGGCTACGAGCAGTACTTC. The complete variable domain, with remaining parts taken from reference TRBV5-4 and TRBJ2-7, reads ETGVTQSPTHLIKTRGQQVTLRCSSQSGHNTVSWYQQALGQGPQFIFQYYREEENGRGNFPPRFSGLQFPNYSSELNVNALELDDSALYLCASSTVRTGGGYEQYFGPGTRLTVT.